These 20 T cell receptor beta chains share one sample of origin, sequenced in a study of blood T cell repertoires in COVID-19. Here immunoSEQ multiplex PCR was the method, and the copy in TCRdb shows in-frame clones only, minus some. The sample lists under 250,000 clones; 70% to 85% were seen once. Sequencing was done on a sample of PBMCs or T cells enriched from blood (not recorded which). The receptors derive from a woman aged 60-70 years who had recovered from COVID-19.

The V gene is TRBV12-3 or TRBV12-4, the J gene TRBJ2-5; 7 nucleotides agree with TRBD1. CDR3 length: 13 amino acids. Trimming cost V 6 bases and J 5 bases; bases outside gene matches: 6. CDR3 in amino acids: CASSPTGYETQYF. The DNA of the CDR3 is TGTGCCAGCAGCCCGACAGGGTACGAGACCCAGTACTTC.

J is TRBJ1-4 and V is TRBV2; D ambiguous. The germline CDR1 and CDR2 sequences are SNHLY and FYNNEI. The germline V and J ends were trimmed by 5 bases and 4 bases, with 8 bases remaining between them. This CDR3 has 13 residues. CDR3 residues: CASSRQFNEKLFF. In DNA form, the CDR3 reads TGTGCCAGCAGTCGCCAGTTTAATGAAAAACTGTTTTTT.

The chain joins TRBV2 to TRBJ2-7, with 8 bases aligning to TRBD1. The CDR3 is 13 amino acids. V gave up 6 bases and J gave up 6 bases; unmatched junction bases: 7. The germline V gene encodes CDR1 SNHLY and CDR2 FYNNEI. The CDR3 DNA reads as TGTGCCAGCAGGCAGGACAGGGTCGCCGAGCAGTACTTC. As protein: CASRQDRVAEQYF.

V is TRBV10-1 and J is TRBJ1-6; D uncertain. The V end was cut by 0 bases, the J end by 9 bases, with 9 bases between. The CDR3 consists of 14 residues. CDR1 is WNHNN and CDR2 is SYGVQD in the germline V gene (reference sequence). CDR3 coding DNA: TGCGCCAGCAGTGAGTCCGGCGGAGCTTCACCCCTCCACTTT. Translation gives CASSESGGASPLHF.

The rearrangement uses TRBV2 and TRBJ1-1; D possibly corresponds to TRBD1 (5 bases). The V and J ends lost 7 bases and 6 bases respectively, with 12 bases between them. The CDR3 has 12 residues. CDR1 is SNHLY, CDR2 FYNNEI, per germline. Here the CDR3 reads CASNTDSAEAFF. Written as DNA, the CDR3 is TGTGCCAGCAACACAGACAGCGCTGAAGCTTTCTTT. The full variable domain, completed using reference TRBV2 and TRBJ1-1, is EPEVTQTPSHQVTQMGQEVILRCVPISNHLYFYWYRQILGQKVEFLVSFYNNEISEKSEIFDDQFSVERPDGSNFTLKIRSTKLEDSAMYFCASNTDSAEAFFGQGTRLTVV.

This chain links TRBV11-2 with TRBJ1-2; the D is unclear. The V end lost 5 bases, the J end lost 10 bases, and 20 bases lay between the germline ends. The germline V gene encodes CDR1 SGHAT and CDR2 FQNNGV. This CDR3 is 14 amino acids long. CDR3 nucleotides: TGTGCCAGCAGCCCGCGTCCAGGCCCCCGCGACTACACCTTC. Protein: CASSPRPGPRDYTF.

The V call is TRBV7-8, the J call TRBJ1-2; 7 positions agree with TRBD1. Germline values: CDR1 SGHVS, CDR2 FQNEAQ. The length of the CDR3 is 15 residues. The V and J ends lost 3 bases and 3 bases, in that order; junction bases with no gene match: 7. CDR3 sequence reads: CASSLGQRGDYGYTF. CDR3 nucleotide sequence: TGTGCCAGCAGCTTGGGACAGAGGGGCGACTATGGCTACACCTTC. Full variable domain (remainder filled in from reference TRBV7-8 and TRBJ1-2): GAGVSQSPRYKVAKRGQDVALRCDPISGHVSLFWYQQALGQGPEFLTYFQNEAQLDKSGLPSDRFFAERPEGSVSTLKIQRTQQEDSAVYLCASSLGQRGDYGYTFGSGTRLTVV.

Written as DNA, the CDR3 is TGTGCCAGCAGCCAAGAGACACAGGGAAGCGAAAACATTCAGTACTTC. This sequence encodes CASSQETQGSENIQYF. This sequence joins TRBV3-1 (or the pseudogene TRBV3-2) and TRBJ2-4; D is possibly TRBD1 (6 bases). V dropped 0 bases and J dropped 5 bases, with 14 bases sitting between them. This CDR3 contains 16 residues. Germline values: CDR1 LGHDT, CDR2 YNNKEL (reference sequence).

The V and J genes are TRBV29-1 and TRBJ2-5, with 8 bases matching TRBD2. CDR3 length equals 11 residues. The V segment lost 7 bases and the J segment 2 bases; nucleotides outside the gene matches: 0. Looked up from germline, CDR1 is SQVTM and CDR2 is ANQGSEA. This CDR3 reads CSEREQETQYF. The CDR3, as DNA: TGCAGCGAGCGGGAGCAAGAGACCCAGTACTTC.

The V and J genes are TRBV7-9 and TRBJ1-5; 9 bases match TRBD1. CDR1 and CDR2 (germline): SEHNR, FQNEAQ (reference sequence). V lost 6 bases, J lost 5 bases, and 2 bases stayed unmatched. The CDR3 sequence is 13 residues long. CDR3 protein: CASRDRGDQPQHF. The CDR3 DNA is TGTGCCAGCAGGGACAGGGGAGATCAGCCCCAGCATTTT.

The genes are TRBV21-1 and TRBJ2-3; the tabulated D call, TRBD1, remains unverified against the DNA. TRBV21-1 is a pseudogene locus. CDR3 size: 17 residues. The CDR3 bases are TGTGCCAGCAGCAAAAACGTACAGGGGGTTAAGACAGATACGCAGTATTTT. Its translation is CASSKNVQGVKTDTQYF.

Only one count was recorded for this clone. The V and J genes are TRBV27 and TRBJ2-2; D gene ambiguous. The V and J ends lost 2 bases and 4 bases respectively, with 8 bases between them. Germline V gene data show CDR1 as MNHEY and CDR2 as SMNVEV (reference sequence). The CDR3 sequence is 14 residues long. CDR3 in DNA: TGTGCCAGCAGTTTAACTTCAAGCACCGGGGAGCTGTTTTTT. Protein: CASSLTSSTGELFF.

V usage is TRBV19 and J usage is TRBJ2-7; TRBD1 is a possible D gene (5 bases). The CDR3 covers 15 residues. Trimming took 3 bases from V and 0 from J, leaving 12 bases between them. Germline V gene lookup returns CDR1 LNHDA and CDR2 SQIVND (reference sequence). CDR3 region: CASSIRRGISYEQYF. CDR3 nucleotides: TGTGCCAGTAGTATTCGTAGGGGAATCTCCTACGAGCAGTACTTC.

The chain uses TRBV14 and TRBJ2-3; D is undetermined. The CDR3 runs to 15 residues. CDR1 is SGHDN and CDR2 is FVKESK in the germline V gene. V was pared by 0 bases and J by 0 bases, with 7 bases between. The CDR3 sequence is CASSQDVLSTDTQYF. DNA for the CDR3: TGTGCCAGCAGCCAAGATGTCCTTAGCACAGATACGCAGTATTTT.

The CDR3 sequence is CASGGPGQGESYEQYF. In DNA form, the CDR3 reads TGTGCCAGCGGGGGCCCAGGGCAGGGTGAATCCTACGAGCAGTACTTC. The chain links TRBV5-4 to TRBJ2-7; possible D gene TRBD1, 6 bases. The CDR3 is 16 residues long. V lost 7 bases and J lost 1, with 21 bases in between. Germline-derived CDR1 and CDR2 are SGHNT and YYREEE (reference sequence).

The rearrangement links TRBV9 to TRBJ2-3, with D perhaps matching TRBD2 (6 bases). Germline assignment: CDR1 SGDLS and CDR2 YYNGEE. The V end lost 0 bases, the J end lost 4 bases, and 12 bases lay between the germline ends. The CDR3 is made up of 15 amino acids. The CDR3 is CASSVDGGAPDTQYF. The CDR3 nucleotides read TGTGCCAGCAGCGTAGACGGCGGGGCCCCAGATACGCAGTATTTT. The variable domain in full, completed from reference TRBV9 and TRBJ2-3, reads DSGVTQTPKHLITATGQRVTLRCSPRSGDLSVYWYQQSLDQGLQFLIQYYNGEERAKGNILERFSAQQFPDLHSELNLSSLELGDSALYFCASSVDGGAPDTQYFGPGTRLTVL.

The chain carries TRBV5-6 and TRBJ1-1; 7 nucleotides match TRBD1. The V and J ends lost 5 bases and 4 bases, in that order; junction bases with no gene match: 11. This CDR3 is built from 15 residues. CDR1 and CDR2 from the germline V gene are SGHDT and YYEEEE. The CDR3, as DNA: TGTGCCAGCAGTCCTAATTTACAGGGGACCACTGAAGCTTTCTTT. Translation gives CASSPNLQGTTEAFF.

This chain uses TRBV27 with TRBJ1-2; D is possibly TRBD1 (5 bases). This CDR3 has 14 amino acids. V lost 6 bases and J 2 bases, leaving 13 bases between the germline ends. In germline, CDR1 is MNHEY, CDR2 SMNVEV (reference sequence). CDR3 protein: CASRGQAINYGYTF. Written as DNA, the CDR3 is TGTGCCAGCAGGGGGCAGGCGATAAACTATGGCTACACCTTC.

This clone was counted a few times. A read error may account for a junction end that differs from germline. This chain connects TRBV7-9 to TRBJ1-3, with D possibly TRBD1 on 6 matching bases. The CDR3 runs to 11 residues. The germline gives CDR1 SEHNR, CDR2 FQNEAQ (reference sequence). The CDR3 DNA sequence: TGTGCCAGCAGCGCCACGGCAGGGGTTATCTTT. This gives the protein CASSATAGVIF. The full variable domain, rest sourced from reference TRBV7-9 and TRBJ1-3, is DTGVSQNPRHKITKRGQNVTFRCDPISEHNRLYWYRQTLGQGPEFLTYFQNEAQLEKSRLLSDRFSAERPKGSFSTLEIQRTEQGDSAMYLCASSATAGVIFGEGSWLTVV.

The chain couples TRBV4-3 to TRBJ1-3, with D unresolved. The length of the CDR3 is 14 residues. The germline gives CDR1 LGHNA, CDR2 YSLEER. The germline V and J ends were trimmed by 3 bases and 3 bases, with 9 bases remaining between them. The CDR3 is CASSQRDFGNTIYF. CDR3 nucleotides: TGCGCCAGCAGCCAGCGGGATTTTGGAAACACCATATATTTT.